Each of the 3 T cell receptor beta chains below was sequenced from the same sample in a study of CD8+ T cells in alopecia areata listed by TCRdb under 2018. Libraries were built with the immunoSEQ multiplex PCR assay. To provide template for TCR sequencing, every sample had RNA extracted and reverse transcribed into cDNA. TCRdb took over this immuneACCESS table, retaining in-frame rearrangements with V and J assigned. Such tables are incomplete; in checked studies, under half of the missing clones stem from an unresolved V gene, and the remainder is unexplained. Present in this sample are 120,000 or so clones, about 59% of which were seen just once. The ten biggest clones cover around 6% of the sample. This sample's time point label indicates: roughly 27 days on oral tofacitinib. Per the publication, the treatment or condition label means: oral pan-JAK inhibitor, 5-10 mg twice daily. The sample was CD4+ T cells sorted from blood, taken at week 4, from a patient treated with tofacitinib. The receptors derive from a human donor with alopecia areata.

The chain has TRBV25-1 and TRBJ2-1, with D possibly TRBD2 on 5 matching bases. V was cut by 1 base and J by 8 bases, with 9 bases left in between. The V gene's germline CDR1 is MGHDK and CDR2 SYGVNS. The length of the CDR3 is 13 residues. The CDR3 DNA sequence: TGTGCCAGCAGTGAATCCCTGGAGGATGAGCAGTTCTTC. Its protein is CASSESLEDEQFF.

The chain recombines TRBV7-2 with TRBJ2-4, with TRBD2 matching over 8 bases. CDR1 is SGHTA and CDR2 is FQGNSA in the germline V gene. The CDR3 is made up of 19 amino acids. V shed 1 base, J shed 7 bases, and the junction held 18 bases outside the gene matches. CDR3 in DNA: TGTGCCAGCAGCTTAGGGCTCTTCGGAGCGGGAGACTCAGGGAACATTCAGTACTTC. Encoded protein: CASSLGLFGAGDSGNIQYF.

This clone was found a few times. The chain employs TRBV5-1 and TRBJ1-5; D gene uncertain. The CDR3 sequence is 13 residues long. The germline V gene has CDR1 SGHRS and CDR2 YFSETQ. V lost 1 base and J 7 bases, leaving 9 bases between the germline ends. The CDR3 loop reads CASSLQVGQPQHF. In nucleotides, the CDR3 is TGCGCCAGCAGCTTGCAGGTAGGGCAGCCCCAGCATTTT.